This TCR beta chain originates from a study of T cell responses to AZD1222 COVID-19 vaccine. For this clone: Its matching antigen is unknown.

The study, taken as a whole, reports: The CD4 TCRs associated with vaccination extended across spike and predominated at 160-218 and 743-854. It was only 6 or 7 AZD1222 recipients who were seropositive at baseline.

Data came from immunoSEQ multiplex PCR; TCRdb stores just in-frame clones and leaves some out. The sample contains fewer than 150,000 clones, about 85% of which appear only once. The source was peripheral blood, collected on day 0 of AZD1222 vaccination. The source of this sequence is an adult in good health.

CDR3 residues: CAWSRGQGPYEQYF. The CDR3 nucleotides read TGTGCCTGGAGTAGGGGACAGGGCCCCTACGAGCAGTACTTC. The V and J genes are TRBV30 and TRBJ2-7; 9 positions match TRBD1. Per germline, CDR1 GTSNPN and CDR2 SVGIG (reference sequence). The CDR3 length is 14 residues. Unmatched junction bases numbered 4, after V lost 2 bases and J lost 2 bases.